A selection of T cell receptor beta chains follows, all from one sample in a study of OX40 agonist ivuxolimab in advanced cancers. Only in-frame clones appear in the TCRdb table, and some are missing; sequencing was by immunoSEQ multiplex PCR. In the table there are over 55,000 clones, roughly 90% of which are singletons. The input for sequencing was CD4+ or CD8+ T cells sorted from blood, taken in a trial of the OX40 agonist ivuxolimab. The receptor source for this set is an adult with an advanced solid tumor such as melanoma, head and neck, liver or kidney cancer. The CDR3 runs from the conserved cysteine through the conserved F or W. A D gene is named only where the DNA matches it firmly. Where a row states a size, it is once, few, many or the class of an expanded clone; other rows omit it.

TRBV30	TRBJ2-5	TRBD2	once	TGTGCCTGGAGCAGACTAGCGGGAGTCCAAGAGACCCAGTACTTC	CAWSRLAGVQETQYF
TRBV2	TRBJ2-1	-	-	TGTGCCAGCAGTGTTCAAGGTTACGAGCAGTTCTTC	CASSVQGYEQFF
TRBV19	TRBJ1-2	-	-	TGTGCCAGCTCCACAGCAGCTGGCTACACCTTC	CASSTAAGYTF
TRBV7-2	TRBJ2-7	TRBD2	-	TGTGCCAGCAGCCCTGGGGGTGCTAGCGGGGACCTCTACGAGCAGTACTTC	CASSPGGASGDLYEQYF
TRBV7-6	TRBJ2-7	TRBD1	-	TGTGCCAGCAGCTTCCACCGAGTCCGGGACAGGCTCTACGAGCAGTACTTC	CASSFHRVRDRLYEQYF
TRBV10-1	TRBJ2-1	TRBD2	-	TGCGCCAGCAGCCCAATTCGAACGACAGGGTTGGGACTAGCGGCCACCAATGAGCAGTTCTTC	CASSPIRTTGLGLAATNEQFF
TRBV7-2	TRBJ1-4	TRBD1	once	TGTGCCAGCAGCGGGCCTCGGGACAGGCCCAACGTAAATGAAAAACTGTTTTTT	CASSGPRDRPNVNEKLFF
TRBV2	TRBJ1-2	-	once	TGTGCCAGCAGTGTAACAGGGAACTATGGCTACACCTTC	CASSVTGNYGYTF
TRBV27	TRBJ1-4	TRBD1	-	TGTGCCAGCCGAAACAGGGGGTCAGGGGAAAAACTGTTTTTT	CASRNRGSGEKLFF
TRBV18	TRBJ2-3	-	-	TGTGCCAGCTCACCAGAGTGGAACACCGGCACAGATACGCAGTATTTT	CASSPEWNTGTDTQYF
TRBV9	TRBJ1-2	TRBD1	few	TGTGCCAGCAGCACTTTTGGACAGGATGGCTACACCTTC	CASSTFGQDGYTF
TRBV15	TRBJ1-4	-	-	TGTGCCACTCAAGTCGGGGGGGAGGAAAAACTGTTTTTT	CATQVGGEEKLFF
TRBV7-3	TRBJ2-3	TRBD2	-	TGTGCCAGCAGCCAAGGCGGGACTACCCGCACAGATACGCAGTATTTT	CASSQGGTTRTDTQYF
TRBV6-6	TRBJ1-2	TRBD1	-	TGTGCCAGCAGTTACGGTAGGGACAGATCCTATGGCTACACCTTC	CASSYGRDRSYGYTF
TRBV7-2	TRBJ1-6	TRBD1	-	TGTGCCAGCAGCCGGGACAGGGTGTACTCACCCCTCCACTTT	CASSRDRVYSPLHF
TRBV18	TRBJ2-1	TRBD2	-	TGTGCCAGCTCCAAGGGACTAGCGGATAACAATGAGCAGTTCTTC	CASSKGLADNNEQFF
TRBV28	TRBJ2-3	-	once	TGTGCCAGCAGTTTGGGCCCAGATACGCAGTATTTT	CASSLGPDTQYF
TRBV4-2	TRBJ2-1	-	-	TGTGCCAGCAGCGAAGGGACCGTGAATGAGCAGTTCTTC	CASSEGTVNEQFF
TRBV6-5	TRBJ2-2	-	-	TGTACCAGCAGACGGACAGTAACCGGGGAGCTGTTTTTT	CTSRRTVTGELFF
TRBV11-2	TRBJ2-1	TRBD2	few	TGTGCCAGCAGCTCGAGACTAGCCCCTAAAACGTTCTTC	CASSSRLAPKTFF
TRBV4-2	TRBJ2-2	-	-	TGTGCCAGCAGCCCCCAGAACTCGGGACTTTTAGGGGCCGGGGAGCTGTTTTTT	CASSPQNSGLLGAGELFF
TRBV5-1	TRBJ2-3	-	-	TGCGCCAGCAGCCAAGAAGTAGATACGCAGTATTTT	CASSQEVDTQYF
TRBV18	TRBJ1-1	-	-	TGTGCCAGCTCACAACGACAGGTCGCCACTGAAGCTTTCTTT	CASSQRQVATEAFF
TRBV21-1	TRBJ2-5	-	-	TGTGCCAGCAACGATACAGGGGAAGAGACCCAGTACTTC	CASNDTGEETQYF
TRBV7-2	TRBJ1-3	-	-	TGTGCCAGCAGCTTAGCTCAGCCTGGAAACACCATATATTTT	CASSLAQPGNTIYF
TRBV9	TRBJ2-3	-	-	TGTGCCAGCAGCGTAAGAGAAGATACGCAGTATTTT	CASSVREDTQYF
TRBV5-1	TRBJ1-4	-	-	TGCGCCAGCAGCCTTAGCAGGGAGGCTAATGAAAAACTGTTTTTT	CASSLSREANEKLFF
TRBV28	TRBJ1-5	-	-	TGTGCCAGCAGTTTAGGGGGGGACCATCAGCCCCAGCATTTT	CASSLGGDHQPQHF
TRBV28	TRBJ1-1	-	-	TGTGCCAGCAGTTTTGACATGATACAAATGCCTCCTGAAGCTTTCTTT	CASSFDMIQMPPEAFF
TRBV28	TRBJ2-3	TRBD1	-	TGTGCCAGCAGTCCAGGGACAGGGGCGCAGTATTTT	CASSPGTGAQYF
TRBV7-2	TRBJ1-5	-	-	TGTGCCAGCAGCTTAGCAAGCAGCAATCAGCCCCAGCATTTT	CASSLASSNQPQHF
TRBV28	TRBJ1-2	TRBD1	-	TGTGCCAGCAGCCGCGGACAGGACAGGGATGGCTACACCTTC	CASSRGQDRDGYTF
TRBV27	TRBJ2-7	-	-	TGTGCCAGCCCCGGGGACGCAGCCCATCAGCAGTACTTC	CASPGDAAHQQYF
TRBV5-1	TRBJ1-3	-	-	TGCGCCAGCAGCTTGGCCCCGGTGGGGAGCTCTGGAAACACCATATATTTT	CASSLAPVGSSGNTIYF
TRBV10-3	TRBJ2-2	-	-	TGTGCCATCAGTGGAACCGCCGGGACGGCGAACACCGGGGAGCTGTTTTTT	CAISGTAGTANTGELFF
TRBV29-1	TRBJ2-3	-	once	TGCAGCGTGCCCGGGACTGTGGGGGCTACGCAGTATTTT	CSVPGTVGATQYF